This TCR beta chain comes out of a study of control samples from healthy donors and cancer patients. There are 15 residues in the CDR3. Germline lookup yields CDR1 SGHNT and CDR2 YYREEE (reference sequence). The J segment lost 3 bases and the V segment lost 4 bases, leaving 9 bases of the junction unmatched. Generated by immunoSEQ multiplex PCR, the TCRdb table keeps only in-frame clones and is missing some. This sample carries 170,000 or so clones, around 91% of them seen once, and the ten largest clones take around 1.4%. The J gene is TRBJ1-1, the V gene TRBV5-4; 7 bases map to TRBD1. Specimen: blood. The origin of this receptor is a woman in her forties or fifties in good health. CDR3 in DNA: TGTGCCAGCAGCGCCAGACAGGGTGGCTACACTGAAGCTTTCTTT. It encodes CASSARQGGYTEAFF.